This TCR beta chain was identified during a study of T cell repertoires in cytomegalovirus infection. Study context: An indication of both CMV infection and matching HLA type came from public TCR beta signatures.

Notes on the study in general: CMV carriers with the relevant HLA were identified by cumulative public TCR beta family frequency. It was HLA-C-restricted CMV-specific TCR beta clonotypes that dominated the response ex vivo.

MiXCR, run by TCRdb on the reads, gives a single entry per CDR3 protein. The sample lists 250,000 to 400,000 distinct CDR3 sequences; approximately 25% were seen once. Germline CDR1 is DFQATT and CDR2 is SNEGSKA (reference sequence). Trimming stripped 0 bases from V and 12 bases from J, with 18 bases between. This CDR3 spans 14 amino acids. This clonotype occurred a few times. Its antigen is currently unknown. This TCR was recovered from a human donor in good health (CMV status not recorded). Some clones in this sample may be carry-over from other donors' samples. The V call is TRBV20-1, the J call TRBJ2-1, with D tentatively TRBD2 (6 bases). The sample was cultured PBMCs, taken from culture after CMV antigen stimulation. In nucleotides, the CDR3 is TGCAGTGCTAGAGACGGACGGGAGTCCATAGGGCAGTTCTTC. Encoded protein: CSARDGRESIGQFF.